The following is a T cell receptor (beta chain) sequence with its context. Its antigen is as yet unknown. The CDR3 runs to 12 residues. The sample comes from a study of T cell responses to AZD1222 COVID-19 vaccine. Findings and limits, study-wide: Most donors were white British and more were female, and clonal diversity was possibly underestimated. In the spike-specific TCR repertoire, nearly half reportedly target unmutated variant regions. Repertoires were sampled only after the peak T cell response.

Generated by immunoSEQ multiplex PCR, the TCRdb table keeps only in-frame clones and is missing some. Of approximately 150,000 clones listed, under 95% are singletons. The starting material was peripheral blood, obtained 28 days after the second AZD1222 dose. This sequence was found in an adult who received the AZD1222 COVID-19 vaccine. The chain carries TRBV1 and TRBJ1-2; TRBD1 reflects the table's D call only, with no check against the DNA. TRBV1 has pseudogene status. The CDR3, as DNA: TGCACCAGCATGTTCCAGGGCGATGGCTACACCTTC. Translating gives CTSMFQGDGYTF.